The next 27 T cell receptor beta chains were all read from a single sample in a study of blood T cell repertoires in COVID-19. Assay: immunoSEQ multiplex PCR; the TCRdb copy retains only in-frame clones and omits some. The data hold about 48,000 clones, with about nine tenths observed a single time. Sequencing input: peripheral blood. These receptors originate from a man between 65 and 79 years old with acute or convalescent COVID-19.

This chain uses TRBV2 with TRBJ1-2, with D tentatively TRBD1 (5 bases). Trimming removed 11 bases at V and 6 bases at J, with 22 bases between. This CDR3 is 14 amino acids long. Germline CDR1 reads SNHLY; CDR2 reads FYNNEI. This CDR3 is CASFRTGEVDGYTF. The CDR3 region has the DNA TGTGCCTCTTTCCGGACGGGGGAGGTGGATGGCTACACCTTC.

The chain employs TRBV30 and TRBJ2-3; 11 bases line up with TRBD2. With V trimmed by 0 bases and J by 4 bases, 3 bases remained unmatched. This CDR3 comprises 15 residues. Germline CDR1 reads GTSNPN; CDR2 reads SVGIG (reference sequence). CDR3 in amino acids: CAWSVLAGGPDTQYF. The DNA of the CDR3 is TGTGCCTGGAGTGTCTTAGCGGGGGGGCCAGATACGCAGTATTTT.

The chain has TRBV6-5 and TRBJ1-1; no clear D gene. Trimming stripped 4 bases from V and 5 bases from J, with 11 bases between. Germline CDR1 is MNHEY and CDR2 is SVGAGI. The length of the CDR3 is 13 residues. CDR3 in amino acids: CASSFLTGTEAFF. CDR3 in DNA: TGTGCCAGCAGTTTTCTAACGGGGACTGAAGCTTTCTTT.

This chain connects TRBV27 to TRBJ2-7; D possibly corresponds to TRBD1 (6 bases). This CDR3 region has 15 residues. The germline V gene has CDR1 MNHEY and CDR2 SMNVEV (reference sequence). The V and J ends lost 0 bases and 2 bases respectively, with 11 bases between them. The CDR3 DNA follows: TGTGCCAGCAGTTTATCTGGGGCAGGGGCCTACGAGCAGTACTTC. It is translated as CASSLSGAGAYEQYF.

Comment on this clone: One junction end does not reproduce the germline sequence, and a read error may be involved. This rearrangement joins TRBV25-1 to TRBJ2-7; D may be TRBD2 (6 bases). Germline V lookup: CDR1 MGHDK, CDR2 SYGVNS. The CDR3 sequence is 12 residues long. The CDR3, as DNA: TGTGCCAGCAGTGAGTCGGGAGCAGGCAGCCACTTC. Its protein product is CASSESGAGSHF.

In this sample, this clone turned up a few times. The CDR3 coding sequence is TGTGCCAGCAAAACAGGGGCTGGAAACACCATATATTTT. Protein product: CASKTGAGNTIYF. V and J are TRBV6-5 and TRBJ1-3, with TRBD1 matching 7 bases. The CDR3 consists of 13 residues. V was pared by 7 bases and J by 2 bases, with 2 bases of the junction left unmatched. Per the germline V gene, CDR1 is MNHEY and CDR2 is SVGAGI.

The chain recombines TRBV18 with TRBJ1-5, with unresolved D. CDR3 length equals 14 residues. V lost 6 bases, J lost 6 bases, and 15 bases lay in between. Germline CDR1 KGHSH, CDR2 LQKENI. In DNA, the CDR3 is TGTGCCAGCTCCATTCTGGAGGGCGGTCAGCCCCAGCATTTT. It codes for CASSILEGGQPQHF.

The rearrangement joins TRBV7-3 to TRBJ2-3, with 8 nucleotides matching TRBD2. The germline V gene has CDR1 SGHTA and CDR2 FQGTGA. J lost 1 base, V lost 3 bases, and 0 bases had no gene match. The CDR3 is 14 amino acids. The CDR3 is CASSLRGGTDTQYF. The CDR3 DNA reads as TGTGCCAGCAGCTTGCGGGGGGGCACAGATACGCAGTATTTT.

The table lists this clone with a count of one. The chain employs TRBV6-2 or TRBV6-3 and TRBJ2-5; maybe TRBD1 (6 bases). Germline V gene sequence: CDR1 MNHEY, CDR2 SVGEGT. This CDR3 comprises 14 residues. Trimming pared 5 bases from V and 5 bases from J, leaving 15 bases between. CDR3 sequence reads: CASSRGQLVETQYF. CDR3 DNA sequence: TGTGCCAGCAGTAGAGGACAGCTGGTGGAGACCCAGTACTTC.

This clone was seen once. The chain links TRBV18 to TRBJ2-2, with D possibly TRBD2 on 5 matching bases. The V end lost 2 bases, the J end lost 3 bases, and 10 bases lay between the germline ends. Germline CDR1 KGHSH, CDR2 LQKENI. The CDR3 runs to 15 residues. CDR3 DNA: TGTGCCAGCTCACCAAGAGGGTCCGACACCGGGGAGCTGTTTTTT. This encodes CASSPRGSDTGELFF.

The rearrangement uses TRBV5-8 and TRBJ2-2; 10 nucleotides match TRBD1. CDR1 and CDR2 (germline): SGHTS, YDEGEE. V shed 9 bases, J shed 6 bases, and the junction held 5 bases outside the gene matches. The CDR3 totals 13 residues. This CDR3 is CATGTGVPGELFF. CDR3 nucleotide sequence: TGTGCCACCGGGACAGGGGTTCCCGGGGAGCTGTTTTTT.

The chain is built from TRBV24-1 and TRBJ1-1; 10 bases agree with TRBD1. V shed 9 bases and J 0 bases; nucleotides not matched to a gene: 6. Per the germline V gene, CDR1 is KGHDR and CDR2 is SFDVKD. CDR3 length equals 15 residues. CDR3 sequence reads: CATRDRGSMNTEAFF. The CDR3 DNA is TGTGCCACCCGGGACAGGGGAAGCATGAACACTGAAGCTTTCTTT.

V gene TRBV4-2 combines with J gene TRBJ1-1; the match to TRBD1 covers 8 bases. V gave up 0 bases and J gave up 5 bases; unmatched junction bases: 8. CDR1 LGHNA and CDR2 YNFKEQ come from the germline V gene. CDR3 length: 16 residues. The DNA of the CDR3 is TGTGCCAGCAGCCAAGATACCGCCAGGGGGCGTACTGAAGCTTTCTTT. Translation: CASSQDTARGRTEAFF.

This sequence joins TRBV19 and TRBJ1-5, with 7 positions matching TRBD1. Germline values: CDR1 LNHDA, CDR2 SQIVND (reference sequence). The CDR3 runs 15 residues. Trimming at V came to 7 bases and at J to 3 bases, leaving 9 bases not matched to a gene. This CDR3 is CASIAGTAANQPQHF. CDR3 DNA sequence: TGTGCCAGTATCGCAGGGACAGCCGCCAATCAGCCCCAGCATTTT.

This clone appeared once. The genes are TRBV5-4 and TRBJ1-5; D call uncertain. Germline V CDR1 and CDR2: SGHNT, YYREEE (reference sequence). Between the trimmed V and J ends, which lost 3 bases and 5 bases, there was a span of 6 bases. This CDR3 region has 12 residues. CDR3 bases: TGTGCCAGCAGCTCGGAGGATCAGCCCCAGCATTTT. Translation: CASSSEDQPQHF.

This clone was counted a single time. This sequence joins TRBV4-1 and TRBJ1-6, with D hard to call. The V and J ends lost 0 bases and 8 bases respectively, with 8 bases between them. The V gene's germline CDR1 is MGHRA and CDR2 YSYEKL. The CDR3 length is 14 residues. The CDR3 sequence is CASSQDSRHSPLHF. The CDR3 region has the DNA TGCGCCAGCAGCCAAGATTCCAGGCATTCACCCCTCCACTTT.

The chain employs TRBV4-1 and TRBJ2-7; 10 positions match TRBD2. The CDR3 loop spans 18 amino acids. Germline CDR1 MGHRA, CDR2 YSYEKL. V trimming: 2 bases; J trimming: 9 bases; junction bases outside the gene matches: 19. Written as DNA, the CDR3 is TGCGCCAGCAGCCAAACGGCACTAGCGGGGCGTAGATCTACGGTGCAGTACTTC. It specifies CASSQTALAGRRSTVQYF.

The chain joins TRBV7-3 to TRBJ1-2, with 7 bases identical to TRBD1. This CDR3 is built from 14 residues. CDR1 is SGHTA, CDR2 FQGTGA, per germline. J gave up 3 bases and V 5 bases, and 6 bases lay outside the gene matches. The CDR3 DNA reads TGTGCCAGCAGCCGTACAGGGGCATACTATGGCTACACCTTC. Its translation: CASSRTGAYYGYTF.

This clone came up a few times. The chain has TRBV11-3 and TRBJ1-6; D unresolved. The CDR3 has 16 amino acids. Germline loops: CDR1 SGHNT, CDR2 YENEEA. Trimming removed 1 base from V and 8 bases from J, with 15 bases in between. In DNA, the CDR3 is TGTGCCAGCAGCTTAGTGGGCTCCGGGATGTATTCACCCCTCCACTTT. It codes for CASSLVGSGMYSPLHF.

Only one count was recorded for this clone. CDR3 protein: CASSFTGYNEQFF. CDR3 DNA sequence: TGTGCCAGCAGCTTTACAGGTTACAATGAGCAGTTCTTC. The gene calls are TRBV11-3 and TRBJ2-1, with D possibly being TRBD1 (5 bases). Germline CDR1 is SGHNT and CDR2 is YENEEA. The CDR3 spans 13 residues. Deletions cut 3 bases from V and 4 bases from J, with 7 bases between. Using reference TRBV11-3 and TRBJ2-1 for the parts outside the CDR3, the full variable domain is EAGVVQSPRYKIIEKKQPVAFWCNPISGHNTLYWYLQNLGQGPELLIRYENEEAVDDSQLPKDRFSAERLKGVDSTLKIQPAELGDSAVYLCASSFTGYNEQFFGPGTRLTVL.

For the CDR3, the DNA is TGCGCCAGCAGCCAAGGACAGGGGAGGCACACTGAAGCTTTCTTT. Amino acids: CASSQGQGRHTEAFF. The V and J genes are TRBV4-1 and TRBJ1-1; 8 nucleotides align to TRBD1. The CDR3 extends over 15 amino acids. Germline V gene data show CDR1 as MGHRA and CDR2 as YSYEKL. Trimming cost V 1 base and J 3 bases; bases outside gene matches: 4.

A single count supports this clone. This chain connects TRBV5-1 to TRBJ1-2; 7 bases map to TRBD1. CDR3 length equals 14 residues. Trimming took 1 base from V and 7 from J; bases not matched to a gene: 7. Per germline, CDR1 SGHRS and CDR2 YFSETQ. Written as DNA, the CDR3 is TGCGCCAGCAGCTTGAGGCAGGGGGACGTTGGCTACACCTTC. It codes for CASSLRQGDVGYTF.

The gene calls are TRBV15 and TRBJ1-1; TRBD1 aligns across 8 bases. CDR3 length: 16 residues. Trimming took 0 bases from V and 6 from J; bases not matched to a gene: 9. Germline-derived CDR1 and CDR2 are LNHNV and YYDKDF (reference sequence). CDR3 loop: CATSRDYGQGGAEAFF. The CDR3 nucleotides read TGTGCCACCAGCAGAGATTACGGACAGGGTGGCGCTGAAGCTTTCTTT.

J is TRBJ1-1 and V is TRBV2; a weak D match, TRBD1 (6 bases). CDR1 and CDR2 from the germline V gene are SNHLY and FYNNEI. This CDR3 is 16 amino acids long. The V end was cut by 6 bases, the J end by 7 bases, with 24 bases between. The CDR3 here is CASSRRGSGPRIEAFF. The DNA for the CDR3 is TGTGCCAGCAGCCGCAGGGGTTCGGGCCCAAGGATTGAAGCTTTCTTT. The variable domain in full, completed from reference TRBV2 and TRBJ1-1, reads EPEVTQTPSHQVTQMGQEVILRCVPISNHLYFYWYRQILGQKVEFLVSFYNNEISEKSEIFDDQFSVERPDGSNFTLKIRSTKLEDSAMYFCASSRRGSGPRIEAFFGQGTRLTVV.

The V and J genes are TRBV5-1 and TRBJ2-5, with a weak D call TRBD1 (5 bases). Looked up from germline, CDR1 is SGHRS and CDR2 is YFSETQ. Deletions cut 2 bases from V and 1 base from J, with 9 bases between. The CDR3 is made up of 14 amino acids. DNA of the CDR3: TGCGCCAGCAGCTTAGTAGACAGCCAAGAGACCCAGTACTTC. It codes for CASSLVDSQETQYF.

The genes are TRBV6-1 and TRBJ1-1; D may be TRBD1 (6 bases). Germline V CDR1 and CDR2: MNHNS, SASEGT. V was trimmed by 3 bases and J by 10 bases, leaving 21 bases between them. The CDR3 length is 15 residues. The CDR3 sequence is CASSDYVVRGSGAFF. Here the CDR3 DNA reads TGTGCCAGCAGTGATTATGTTGTCAGGGGCTCAGGAGCTTTCTTT.

V usage is TRBV6-1 and J usage is TRBJ2-7; 10 bases are shared with TRBD2. Per the germline V gene, CDR1 is MNHNS and CDR2 is SASEGT. V lost 6 bases and J lost 5; bases outside the gene matches: 13. The CDR3 runs 16 residues. The CDR3 nucleotides are TGTGCCAGCAGGGAAATAAGCGGGGGGGCGAAGAACGAGCAGTACTTC. Protein sequence: CASREISGGAKNEQYF.